Listed here are 5 T cell receptor beta chains from one sample, sequenced in a study of cytotoxic CD8 clonotypes in ibrutinib-treated CLL. The table came from immunoSEQ multiplex PCR; TCRdb's copy has only in-frame clones and leaves some out. The sample holds approximately 210,000 clones, 72% seen once. This sample comprised PBMCs, obtained after 24 months of ibrutinib treatment. These receptors all come from a human donor with chronic lymphocytic leukemia.

The chain carries TRBV4-2 and TRBJ2-7, with TRBD2 matching 7 bases. V trimming: 0 bases; J trimming: 0 bases; junction bases outside the gene matches: 8. The germline CDR1 and CDR2 sequences are LGHNA and YNFKEQ. The CDR3 consists of 17 residues. This CDR3 reads CASSQDVLAGVSYEQYF. The CDR3 coding sequence is TGTGCCAGCAGCCAAGATGTTCTTGCGGGAGTCTCCTACGAGCAGTACTTC.

A single count supports this clone. The chain is built from TRBV4-3 and TRBJ2-7; D tentatively reads TRBD1 or TRBD2 (5 bases each). Trimming removed 2 bases from V and 4 bases from J, with 18 bases in between. CDR3 size: 16 residues. From germline, CDR1 is LGHNA and CDR2 YSLEER. The CDR3 sequence: CASSQYHPGQSYEQYF. CDR3 nucleotide sequence: TGCGCCAGCAGCCAATACCACCCGGGGCAGTCTTACGAGCAGTACTTC.

This chain connects TRBV9 to TRBJ2-5, with D possibly TRBD2 on 5 matching bases. This CDR3 has 14 residues. V was clipped by 6 bases and J by 4 bases, with 16 bases between them. Germline V gives CDR1 SGDLS, CDR2 YYNGEE. DNA for the CDR3: TGTGCCAGCATAGTTAAGGAAGGAGGAGAGACCCAGTACTTC. Protein: CASIVKEGGETQYF.

The chain is built from TRBV18 and TRBJ2-5; 14 bases match TRBD2. This CDR3 has 16 amino acids. V lost 3 bases to trimming and J lost 4 bases; unmatched junction nucleotides: 4. CDR1 KGHSH and CDR2 LQKENI come from the germline V gene. The CDR3 nucleotides are TGTGCCAGCTCACCGGGACTAGCGGGAGTGGGAGAGACCCAGTACTTC. Its protein product is CASSPGLAGVGETQYF.

This sequence joins TRBV7-2 and TRBJ2-7; 8 bases match TRBD1. With V trimmed by 3 bases and J by 2 bases, 6 bases remained unmatched. The CDR3 consists of 15 residues. Germline V lookup: CDR1 SGHTA, CDR2 FQGNSA. Here the CDR3 reads CASSLNPGQAYEQYF. The CDR3 bases are TGTGCCAGCAGCTTGAACCCGGGACAGGCCTACGAGCAGTACTTC.